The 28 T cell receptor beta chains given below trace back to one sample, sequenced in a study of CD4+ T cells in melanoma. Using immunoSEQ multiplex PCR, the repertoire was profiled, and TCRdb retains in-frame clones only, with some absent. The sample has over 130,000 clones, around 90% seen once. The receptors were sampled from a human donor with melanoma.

The chain's CDR3 is CASSHRDRDGYTF. Written as DNA, the CDR3 is TGTGCCAGCAGCCACCGGGACAGGGATGGCTACACCTTC. The chain couples TRBV5-6 to TRBJ1-2; TRBD1 matches at 9 bases. Germline assignment: CDR1 SGHDT and CDR2 YYEEEE. V gave up 4 bases and J gave up 6 bases; unmatched junction bases: 4. The CDR3 loop spans 13 amino acids.

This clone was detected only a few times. The CDR3 spells CASSSGGLDEQFF. As DNA, the CDR3 is TGTGCCAGCAGTTCGGGGGGCCTGGATGAGCAGTTCTTC. This chain links TRBV27 with TRBJ2-1, with a possible D match to TRBD2 (7 bases). The CDR3 is made up of 13 amino acids. Germline assignment: CDR1 MNHEY and CDR2 SMNVEV (reference sequence). Trimming left V 4 bases short and J 8 bases short, with 12 bases between.

The CDR3 region has the DNA TGCGCCAGCAGCCCCCGACAAGGCCCAGGTCAGCCCCAGCATTTT. Translation: CASSPRQGPGQPQHF. The chain uses TRBV4-1 and TRBJ1-5; D not resolved. Germline CDR1 MGHRA, CDR2 YSYEKL. V gave up 4 bases and J gave up 6 bases, with 16 bases separating them. The CDR3 consists of 15 residues.

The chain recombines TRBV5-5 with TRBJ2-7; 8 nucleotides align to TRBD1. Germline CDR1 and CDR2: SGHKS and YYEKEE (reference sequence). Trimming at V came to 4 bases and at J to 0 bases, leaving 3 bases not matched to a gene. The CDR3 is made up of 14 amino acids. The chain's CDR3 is CASSRTGGSYEQYF. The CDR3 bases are TGTGCCAGCAGCAGAACAGGGGGCTCCTACGAGCAGTACTTC.

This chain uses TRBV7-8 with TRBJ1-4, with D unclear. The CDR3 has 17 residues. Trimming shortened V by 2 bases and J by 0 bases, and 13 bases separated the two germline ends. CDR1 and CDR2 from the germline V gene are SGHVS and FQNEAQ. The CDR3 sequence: CASSLRNPAATNEKLFF. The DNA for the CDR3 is TGTGCCAGCAGCTTAAGAAACCCTGCGGCAACTAATGAAAAACTGTTTTTT.

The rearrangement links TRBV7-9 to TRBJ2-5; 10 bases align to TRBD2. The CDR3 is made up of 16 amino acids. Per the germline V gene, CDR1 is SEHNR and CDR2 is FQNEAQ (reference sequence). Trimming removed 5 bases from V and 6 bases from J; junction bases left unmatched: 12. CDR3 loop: CASSREELAGVQTQYF. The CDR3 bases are TGTGCCAGCAGCCGCGAGGAGCTAGCGGGGGTCCAGACCCAGTACTTC.

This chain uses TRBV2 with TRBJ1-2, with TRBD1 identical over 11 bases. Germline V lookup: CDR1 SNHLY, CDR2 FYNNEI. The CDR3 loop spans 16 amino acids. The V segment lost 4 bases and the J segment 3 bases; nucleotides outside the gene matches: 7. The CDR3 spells CASSGLGTGGDYGYTF. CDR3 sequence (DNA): TGTGCCAGCAGTGGGTTGGGGACAGGGGGAGACTATGGCTACACCTTC.

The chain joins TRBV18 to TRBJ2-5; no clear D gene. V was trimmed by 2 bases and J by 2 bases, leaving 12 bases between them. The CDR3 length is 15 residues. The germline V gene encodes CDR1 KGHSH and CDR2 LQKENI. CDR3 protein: CASSPSILSQETQYF. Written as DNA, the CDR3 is TGTGCCAGCTCACCATCGATCCTATCTCAAGAGACCCAGTACTTC.

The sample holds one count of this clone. CDR3 protein: CASSPPGVVDKNIQYF. The CDR3 region has the DNA TGTGCCAGCTCACCACCCGGAGTTGTCGACAAAAACATTCAGTACTTC. The chain is built from TRBV18 and TRBJ2-4; D is uncertain. CDR3 length: 16 amino acids. Between the trimmed V and J ends, which lost 0 bases and 3 bases, there was a span of 12 bases. Germline V CDR1 and CDR2: KGHSH, LQKENI.

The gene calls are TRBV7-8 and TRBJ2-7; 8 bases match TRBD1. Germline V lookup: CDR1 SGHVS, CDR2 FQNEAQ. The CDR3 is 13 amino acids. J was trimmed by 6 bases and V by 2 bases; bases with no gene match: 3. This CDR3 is CASSLSTGVEQYF. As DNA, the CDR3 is TGTGCCAGCAGCTTATCGACAGGGGTCGAGCAGTACTTC.

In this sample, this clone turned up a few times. CDR3 sequence reads: CAWIRRSNTGELFF. The CDR3 nucleotides read TGTGCCTGGATTAGAAGGTCGAACACCGGGGAGCTGTTTTTT. V and J are TRBV30 and TRBJ2-2; D call uncertain. The V end lost 4 bases, the J end lost 0 bases, and 9 bases lay between the germline ends. Germline CDR1 reads GTSNPN; CDR2 reads SVGIG (reference sequence). CDR3 size: 14 residues.

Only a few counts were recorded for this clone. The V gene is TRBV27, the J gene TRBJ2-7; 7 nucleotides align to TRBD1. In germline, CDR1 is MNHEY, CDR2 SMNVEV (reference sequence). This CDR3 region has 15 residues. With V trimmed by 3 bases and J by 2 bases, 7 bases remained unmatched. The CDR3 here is CASSFRRQGPYEQYF. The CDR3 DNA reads TGTGCCAGCAGTTTTCGTCGACAGGGCCCCTACGAGCAGTACTTC.

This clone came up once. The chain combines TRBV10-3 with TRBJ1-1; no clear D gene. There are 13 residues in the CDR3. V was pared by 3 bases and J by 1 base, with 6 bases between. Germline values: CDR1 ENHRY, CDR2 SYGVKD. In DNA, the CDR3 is TGTGCCATCAGTGAAAAGCAGAACACTGAAGCTTTCTTT. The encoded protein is CAISEKQNTEAFF.

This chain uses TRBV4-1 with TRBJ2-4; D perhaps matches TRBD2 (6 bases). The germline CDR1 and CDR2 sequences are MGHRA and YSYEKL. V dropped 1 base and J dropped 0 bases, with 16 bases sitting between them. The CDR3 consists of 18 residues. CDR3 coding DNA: TGCGCCAGCAGCCAAGGACGTGATAGCGGTGTAGCCAAAAACATTCAGTACTTC. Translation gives CASSQGRDSGVAKNIQYF.

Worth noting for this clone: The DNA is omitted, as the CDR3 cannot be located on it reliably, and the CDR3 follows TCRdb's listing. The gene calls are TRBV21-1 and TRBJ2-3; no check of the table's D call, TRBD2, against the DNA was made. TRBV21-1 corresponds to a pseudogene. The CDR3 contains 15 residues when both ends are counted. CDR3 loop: CASSVGSGSTDTQYF.

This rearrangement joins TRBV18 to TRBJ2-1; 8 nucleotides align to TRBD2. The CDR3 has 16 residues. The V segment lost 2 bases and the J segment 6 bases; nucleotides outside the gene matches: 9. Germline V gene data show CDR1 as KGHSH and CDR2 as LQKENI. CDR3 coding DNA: TGTGCCAGCTCACCAGGGACTCCCCGGGGGGGCAATGAGCAGTTCTTC. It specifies CASSPGTPRGGNEQFF.

In nucleotides, the CDR3 is TGTGCCAGCAGTGGAGTTAGCGGATCTTACCAAGAGACCCAGTACTTC. Its translation: CASSGVSGSYQETQYF. The chain recombines TRBV2 with TRBJ2-5; D is perhaps TRBD2 (6 bases). The CDR3 consists of 16 residues. Germline V gene sequence: CDR1 SNHLY, CDR2 FYNNEI. V was pared by 4 bases and J by 0 bases, with 15 bases between.

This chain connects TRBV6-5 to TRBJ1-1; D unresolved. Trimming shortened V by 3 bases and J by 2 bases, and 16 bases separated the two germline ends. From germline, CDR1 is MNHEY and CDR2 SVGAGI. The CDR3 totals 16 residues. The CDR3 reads CASSYGEMVPNTEAFF. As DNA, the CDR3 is TGTGCCAGCAGTTATGGCGAGATGGTCCCCAACACTGAAGCTTTCTTT.

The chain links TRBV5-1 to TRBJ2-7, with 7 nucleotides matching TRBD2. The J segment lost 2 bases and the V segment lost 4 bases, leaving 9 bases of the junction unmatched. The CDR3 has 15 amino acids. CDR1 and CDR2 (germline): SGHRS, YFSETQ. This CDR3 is CASSPGTNPTYEQYF. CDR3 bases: TGCGCCAGCAGCCCCGGGACTAATCCCACCTACGAGCAGTACTTC.

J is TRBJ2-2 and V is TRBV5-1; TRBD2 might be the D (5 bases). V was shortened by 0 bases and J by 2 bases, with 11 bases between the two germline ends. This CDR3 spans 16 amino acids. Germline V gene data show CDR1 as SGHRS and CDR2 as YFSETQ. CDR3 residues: CASSLDRRINTGELFF. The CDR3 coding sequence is TGCGCCAGCAGCTTGGATAGGAGGATCAACACCGGGGAGCTGTTTTTT.

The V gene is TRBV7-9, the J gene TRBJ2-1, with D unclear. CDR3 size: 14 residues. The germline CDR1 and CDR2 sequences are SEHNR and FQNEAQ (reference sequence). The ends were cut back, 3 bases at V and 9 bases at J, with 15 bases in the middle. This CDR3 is CASSFKAPRGEQFF. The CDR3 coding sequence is TGTGCCAGCAGCTTTAAGGCCCCCAGAGGTGAGCAGTTCTTC.

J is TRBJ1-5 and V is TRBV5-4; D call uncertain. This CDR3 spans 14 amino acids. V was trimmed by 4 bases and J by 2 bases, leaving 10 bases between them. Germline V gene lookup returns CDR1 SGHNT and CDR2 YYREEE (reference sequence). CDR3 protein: CASSTGNGNQPQHF. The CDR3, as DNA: TGTGCCAGCAGCACGGGTAATGGCAATCAGCCCCAGCATTTT.

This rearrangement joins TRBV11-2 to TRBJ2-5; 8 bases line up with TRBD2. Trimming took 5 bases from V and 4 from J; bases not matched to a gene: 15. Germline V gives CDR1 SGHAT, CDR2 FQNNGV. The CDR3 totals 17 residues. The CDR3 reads CASSTGWFSGALETQYF. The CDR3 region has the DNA TGTGCCAGCAGCACGGGTTGGTTTAGCGGGGCCTTAGAGACCCAGTACTTC.

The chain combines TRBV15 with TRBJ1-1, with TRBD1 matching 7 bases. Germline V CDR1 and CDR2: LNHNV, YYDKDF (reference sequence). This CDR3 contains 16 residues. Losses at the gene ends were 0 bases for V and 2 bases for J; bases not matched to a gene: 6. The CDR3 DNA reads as TGTGCCACCAGCAGAGAACAACAGGGGATTAACACTGAAGCTTTCTTT. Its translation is CATSREQQGINTEAFF.

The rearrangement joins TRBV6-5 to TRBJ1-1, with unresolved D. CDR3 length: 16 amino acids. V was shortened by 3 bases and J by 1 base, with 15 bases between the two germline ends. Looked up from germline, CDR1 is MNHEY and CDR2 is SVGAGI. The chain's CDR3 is CASSYRRSHGNTEAFF. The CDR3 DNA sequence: TGTGCCAGCAGTTATCGGAGGAGCCATGGGAACACTGAAGCTTTCTTT.

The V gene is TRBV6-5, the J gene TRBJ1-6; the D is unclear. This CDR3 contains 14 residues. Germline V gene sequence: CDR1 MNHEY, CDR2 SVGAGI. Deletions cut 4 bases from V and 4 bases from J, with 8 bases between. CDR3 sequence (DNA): TGTGCCAGCAGTTTTCGGGAATATAATTCACCCCTCCACTTT. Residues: CASSFREYNSPLHF.

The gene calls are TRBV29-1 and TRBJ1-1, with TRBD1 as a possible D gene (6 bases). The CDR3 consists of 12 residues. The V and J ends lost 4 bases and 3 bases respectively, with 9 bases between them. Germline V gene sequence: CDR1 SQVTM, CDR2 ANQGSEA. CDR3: CSVAGQYTEAFF. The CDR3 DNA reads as TGCAGCGTTGCCGGACAGTACACTGAAGCTTTCTTT.

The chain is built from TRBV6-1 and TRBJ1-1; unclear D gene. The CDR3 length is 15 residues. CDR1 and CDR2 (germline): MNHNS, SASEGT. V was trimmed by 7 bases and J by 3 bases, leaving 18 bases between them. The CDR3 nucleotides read TGTGCCAGCATGGCTTTCCGGGCGTTTGACACTGAAGCTTTCTTT. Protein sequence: CASMAFRAFDTEAFF.